This TCR beta chain was observed in a study of blood T cell repertoires in COVID-19. About the research overall: Nucleic acid was either cDNA or gDNA, and it came from T cells, B-cell-depleted T cells, or PBMCs.

J lost 4 bases, V lost 0 bases, and 5 bases had no gene match. CDR3 size: 14 residues. Germline CDR1 SQVTM, CDR2 ANQGSEA. The data were produced by immunoSEQ multiplex PCR, yet TCRdb's version contains in-frame clones alone and is incomplete. The profile shows tens of thousands of clones, 85% of them singletons. The sample comprised peripheral blood. The clonotype was recovered from a man older than 75 with acute or convalescent COVID-19. The rearrangement joins TRBV29-1 to TRBJ1-2; 7 bases are shared with TRBD1. The CDR3 region is CSVEEDRTLYGYTF. The CDR3 coding sequence is TGCAGCGTTGAAGAGGACAGGACCCTCTATGGCTACACCTTC.